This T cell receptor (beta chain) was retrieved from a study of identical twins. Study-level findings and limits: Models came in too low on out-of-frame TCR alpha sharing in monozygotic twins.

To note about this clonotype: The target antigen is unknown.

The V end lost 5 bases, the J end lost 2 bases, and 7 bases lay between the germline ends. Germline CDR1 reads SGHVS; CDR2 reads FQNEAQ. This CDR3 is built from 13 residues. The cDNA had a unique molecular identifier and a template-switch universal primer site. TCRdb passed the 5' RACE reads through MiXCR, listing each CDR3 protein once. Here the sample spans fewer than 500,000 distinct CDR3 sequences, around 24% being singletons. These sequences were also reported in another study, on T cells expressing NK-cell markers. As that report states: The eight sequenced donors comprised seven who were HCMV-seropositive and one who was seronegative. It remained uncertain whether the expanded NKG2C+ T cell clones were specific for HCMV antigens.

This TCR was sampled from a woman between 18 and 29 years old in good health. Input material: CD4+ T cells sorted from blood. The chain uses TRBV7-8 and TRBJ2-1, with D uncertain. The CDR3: CASSQGTYNEQFF. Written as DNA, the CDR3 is TGTGCCAGCAGCCAAGGGACCTACAATGAGCAGTTCTTC.